The 25 T cell receptor beta chains presented below share a single source sample, sequenced in a study of shared clonotypes between healthy human individuals (dated by TCRdb to the early 2020s). The receptor library was made with the immunoSEQ multiplex PCR assay. Here the immuneACCESS table is served through TCRdb, limited to in-frame sequences with V and J called. Missing clones are a known gap in these copies; in checked studies unresolved V genes cover under half, and the rest lacks a known reason. The sample table shows roughly 2.4 million clones, and more than 90% are seen once. 0.1% to 0.15% of the sample goes to the ten largest clones. Material for sequencing was naive CD4+ T cells sorted from blood. Read against the paper, the sample's cell subset or site label means: CD45RA+ positively selected. These receptors all stem from a man younger than 35 in good health.

Note on this clone: The sample contains more than one DNA sequence encoding this CDR3. This chain links TRBV28 with TRBJ1-6; a possible D gene is TRBD1 (6 bases). V was shortened by 2 bases and J by 8 bases, with 13 bases between the two germline ends. The germline gives CDR1 MDHEN, CDR2 SYDVKM. The CDR3 has 15 residues. CDR3 protein: CASSLGGLGDSPLHF. CDR3 sequence (DNA): TGTGCCAGCAGTTTAGGGGGGCTCGGGGATTCACCCCTCCACTTT.

As regards this clone: Other DNA sequences in the same sample also yield this CDR3. CDR3 nucleotide sequence: TGTGCCAGCAGCCCCAGCGGGGGGAACACCGGGGAGCTGTTTTTT. This codes for CASSPSGGNTGELFF. The V and J genes are TRBV7-8 and TRBJ2-2, with TRBD2 matching over 8 bases. The CDR3 length is 15 residues. The ends lost 5 bases at V and 1 base at J; junction bases unmatched: 3. Germline V gene lookup returns CDR1 SGHVS and CDR2 FQNEAQ.

The chain has TRBV7-8 and TRBJ2-3; TRBD2 agrees at 7 bases. CDR1 SGHVS and CDR2 FQNEAQ come from the germline V gene. This CDR3 region has 15 residues. The V and J ends lost 3 bases and 2 bases, in that order; junction bases with no gene match: 5. Here the CDR3 reads CASSFEGGPTDTQYF. As DNA, the CDR3 is TGTGCCAGCAGCTTTGAGGGAGGGCCCACAGATACGCAGTATTTT.

The chain is built from TRBV19 and TRBJ1-6; D might be TRBD1 (6 bases). The germline gives CDR1 LNHDA, CDR2 SQIVND (reference sequence). V was clipped by 1 base and J by 6 bases, with 10 bases between them. CDR3 length equals 15 residues. The CDR3 loop is CASSIGPGANSPLHF. The DNA for the CDR3 is TGTGCCAGTAGTATAGGTCCGGGGGCTAATTCACCCCTCCACTTT.

As regards this clone: The same CDR3 can be traced to other DNA sequences in this sample. V is TRBV5-6 and J is TRBJ2-5; 7 bases align to TRBD1. Unmatched junction bases numbered 4, after V lost 3 bases and J lost 2 bases. The CDR3 has 14 residues. The germline CDR1 and CDR2 sequences are SGHDT and YYEEEE. The chain's CDR3 is CASSSQGRQETQYF. The CDR3 DNA reads TGTGCCAGCAGCTCACAGGGGCGGCAAGAGACCCAGTACTTC.

Concerning this clone: Other DNA sequences within the sample encode an identical CDR3. The J gene is TRBJ1-1, the V gene TRBV18, with a weak D call TRBD1 (6 bases). Germline V gene data show CDR1 as KGHSH and CDR2 as LQKENI. V shed 0 bases and J shed 1 base, with 9 bases lying between them. The CDR3 has 15 amino acids. The CDR3 region has the DNA TGTGCCAGCTCACCACCGGGACAAAGGAACACTGAAGCTTTCTTT. Translating it yields CASSPPGQRNTEAFF. The full variable domain, with the rest looked up from reference TRBV18 and TRBJ1-1, is NAGVMQNPRHLVRRRGQEARLRCSPMKGHSHVYWYRQLPEEGLKFMVYLQKENIIDESGMPKERFSAEFPKEGPSILRIQQVVRGDSAAYFCASSPPGQRNTEAFFGQGTRLTVV.

The J gene is TRBJ1-1, the V gene TRBV11-1; 8 nucleotides align to TRBD1. Germline values: CDR1 SGHAT, CDR2 FQDESV (reference sequence). The V gene end was trimmed by 5 bases and the J gene end by 1 base; junction bases not matched to a gene: 3. The CDR3 covers 14 residues. The CDR3 here is CASSLGQGNTEAFF. Written as DNA, the CDR3 is TGTGCCAGCAGCCTAGGACAGGGGAACACTGAAGCTTTCTTT.

This clone was observed a single time. The chain has TRBV28 and TRBJ2-7, with 10 positions matching TRBD1. The ends lost 4 bases at V and 6 bases at J; junction bases unmatched: 12. Germline CDR1 reads MDHEN; CDR2 reads SYDVKM. The CDR3 has 16 amino acids. The CDR3 DNA is TGTGCCAGCAGTTCACCCCGGGACAGGGGCCGAGGCGAGCAGTACTTC. It yields the protein CASSSPRDRGRGEQYF.

This clone was seen a single time. The chain has TRBV28 and TRBJ2-2; 8 bases are shared with TRBD2. V was pared by 2 bases and J by 6 bases, with 8 bases of the junction left unmatched. There are 16 residues in the CDR3. Germline CDR1 and CDR2: MDHEN and SYDVKM. CDR3 sequence reads: CASSLAGGSRAGELFF. CDR3 in DNA: TGTGCCAGCAGTTTAGCGGGGGGTTCCCGGGCCGGGGAGCTGTTTTTT.

The chain uses TRBV6-6 and TRBJ1-3; 8 nucleotides agree with TRBD1. The CDR3 spans 16 residues. Germline CDR1 MNHNY, CDR2 SVGAGI (reference sequence). The ends lost 4 bases at V and 0 bases at J; junction bases unmatched: 5. CDR3 sequence (DNA): TGTGCCAGCAGTTTACAGGGGGTTGACTCTGGAAACACCATATATTTT. Amino acids: CASSLQGVDSGNTIYF.

The rearrangement uses TRBV9 and TRBJ1-3, with TRBD1 matching over 11 bases. The germline gives CDR1 SGDLS, CDR2 YYNGEE. J was trimmed by 3 bases and V by 3 bases; bases with no gene match: 8. This CDR3 contains 17 residues. CDR3 sequence: CASSGGTGTGGGNTIYF. CDR3 nucleotide sequence: TGTGCCAGCAGCGGAGGCACCGGGACAGGGGGTGGAAACACCATATATTTT.

The rearrangement links TRBV5-1 to TRBJ2-7; 11 bases map to TRBD2. The J segment lost 2 bases and the V segment lost 5 bases, leaving 9 bases of the junction unmatched. The CDR3 is 16 residues long. CDR1 and CDR2 (germline): SGHRS, YFSETQ. In DNA, the CDR3 is TGCGCCAGCAGACCAACGGGACTAGCGGAAGCCTACGAGCAGTACTTC. Amino acids: CASRPTGLAEAYEQYF.

This chain joins TRBV6-1 and TRBJ1-2; possible D gene TRBD1, 6 bases. Germline CDR1 MNHNS, CDR2 SASEGT. The CDR3 extends over 15 amino acids. V was cut by 7 bases and J by 3 bases, with 18 bases left in between. CDR3 sequence: CASTQRGDLYYGYTF. The CDR3 coding sequence is TGTGCCAGCACCCAAAGGGGGGATCTCTACTATGGCTACACCTTC.

As concerns this clone: In the same sample, other DNA sequences code for this CDR3. V usage is TRBV7-2 and J usage is TRBJ2-7; tentatively, D is TRBD2 (6 bases). Germline loops: CDR1 SGHTA, CDR2 FQGNSA. The V end lost 5 bases, the J end lost 2 bases, and 10 bases lay between the germline ends. The CDR3 consists of 13 residues. CDR3 residues: CASSPGLPYEQYF. The CDR3 DNA reads TGTGCCAGCAGCCCGGGACTTCCCTACGAGCAGTACTTC.

The CDR3 here is CASSTRTSGGQNTGELFF. The CDR3 coding sequence is TGTGCCAGCAGCACTAGGACTAGCGGGGGGCAGAACACCGGGGAGCTGTTTTTT. V and J are TRBV11-2 and TRBJ2-2; 14 bases match TRBD2. CDR3 length: 18 amino acids. The V gene's germline CDR1 is SGHAT and CDR2 FQNNGV. V shed 5 bases, J shed 1 base, and the junction held 6 bases outside the gene matches. The full variable domain, its missing parts supplied by reference TRBV11-2 and TRBJ2-2, is EAGVAQSPRYKIIEKRQSVAFWCNPISGHATLYWYQQILGQGPKLLIQFQNNGVVDDSQLPKDRFSAERLKGVDSTLKIQPAKLEDSAVYLCASSTRTSGGQNTGELFFGEGSRLTVL.

With respect to this clone: The sample holds other DNA sequences that translate to the same CDR3. The gene calls are TRBV30 and TRBJ2-5; tentatively, D is TRBD2 (5 bases). V lost 2 bases to trimming and J lost 5 bases, with 12 bases between them. CDR1 is GTSNPN, CDR2 SVGIG, per germline (reference sequence). The CDR3 loop spans 13 amino acids. The CDR3: CAWSPLPGETQYF. CDR3 DNA: TGTGCCTGGAGTCCTCTTCCGGGGGAGACCCAGTACTTC.

The genes are TRBV6-1 and TRBJ1-1; 7 bases map to TRBD1. Germline CDR1 is MNHNS and CDR2 is SASEGT. The CDR3 consists of 12 residues. The junction had 2 bases not matched to a gene; V was cut back by 10 bases and J by 0 bases. This chain's CDR3 is CATGQLNTEAFF. The DNA for the CDR3 is TGTGCCACGGGACAGCTGAACACTGAAGCTTTCTTT.

The chain has TRBV9 and TRBJ2-7, with D tentatively TRBD1 (6 bases). Germline CDR1 and CDR2: SGDLS and YYNGEE. The CDR3 extends over 15 amino acids. The ends were cut back, 2 bases at V and 0 bases at J, with 12 bases in the middle. The CDR3 here is CASSVDDRSSYEQYF. As DNA, the CDR3 is TGTGCCAGCAGCGTGGATGACAGGAGCTCCTACGAGCAGTACTTC.

The chain recombines TRBV5-1 with TRBJ1-2; TRBD1 agrees at 7 bases. The length of the CDR3 is 15 residues. Germline V lookup: CDR1 SGHRS, CDR2 YFSETQ. V lost 4 bases and J lost 3; bases outside the gene matches: 9. The CDR3 DNA sequence: TGCGCCAGCAGCGAGACTCAAACAGGGGACTATGGCTACACCTTC. Its protein product is CASSETQTGDYGYTF. Drawing the rest from reference TRBV5-1 and TRBJ1-2, the complete variable domain is KAGVTQTPRYLIKTRGQQVTLSCSPISGHRSVSWYQQTPGQGLQFLFEYFSETQRNKGNFPGRFSGRQFSNSRSEMNVSTLELGDSALYLCASSETQTGDYGYTFGSGTRLTVV.

The chain couples TRBV7-2 to TRBJ2-1; 7 bases agree with TRBD2. The germline V gene has CDR1 SGHTA and CDR2 FQGNSA. V was clipped by 1 base and J by 11 bases; unmatched bases: 11. This CDR3 comprises 15 residues. For the CDR3, the DNA is TGTGCCAGCAGCTTAGATCTGGCTAGCGGAGACAAGCAGTTCTTC. This encodes CASSLDLASGDKQFF.

This clone occurred once. In the same sample, other DNA sequences code for this CDR3. The J gene is TRBJ1-4, the V gene TRBV9; D remains ambiguous. From germline, CDR1 is SGDLS and CDR2 YYNGEE. Trimming shortened V by 0 bases and J by 5 bases, and 8 bases separated the two germline ends. The CDR3 loop spans 14 amino acids. CDR3 DNA: TGTGCCAGCAGCGTAGACCGGGGAAATGAAAAACTGTTTTTT. It specifies CASSVDRGNEKLFF.

The chain employs TRBV5-4 and TRBJ1-1, with D possibly being TRBD1 (5 bases). There are 14 residues in the CDR3. V was cut by 4 bases and J by 0 bases, with 10 bases left in between. Germline V gene data show CDR1 as SGHNT and CDR2 as YYREEE (reference sequence). The CDR3, as DNA: TGTGCCAGCAGCCAGACAGCGATGAACACTGAAGCTTTCTTT. This sequence encodes CASSQTAMNTEAFF.

The V call is TRBV5-4, the J call TRBJ1-1, with D perhaps matching TRBD1 (6 bases). CDR1 SGHNT and CDR2 YYREEE come from the germline V gene (reference sequence). Trimming cost V 2 bases and J 6 bases, with 14 bases left between them. This CDR3 has 14 residues. CDR3 coding DNA: TGTGCCAGCAGCTTCAACAGGGTAGTCTCTGAAGCTTTCTTT. Translating it yields CASSFNRVVSEAFF. Full variable domain (remainder filled in from reference TRBV5-4 and TRBJ1-1): ETGVTQSPTHLIKTRGQQVTLRCSSQSGHNTVSWYQQALGQGPQFIFQYYREEENGRGNFPPRFSGLQFPNYSSELNVNALELDDSALYLCASSFNRVVSEAFFGQGTRLTVV.

The V and J genes are TRBV7-2 and TRBJ2-7; TRBD2 agrees at 8 bases. The CDR3 contains 16 residues. V shed 5 bases and J 0 bases; nucleotides not matched to a gene: 9. CDR1 SGHTA and CDR2 FQGNSA come from the germline V gene. CDR3 sequence reads: CASSPHGGGISYEQYF. The CDR3 nucleotides are TGTGCCAGCAGCCCCCACGGGGGGGGCATCTCCTACGAGCAGTACTTC.

The chain carries TRBV28 and TRBJ2-2; D might be TRBD2 (5 bases). Trimming pared 7 bases from V and 2 bases from J, leaving 11 bases between. Germline CDR1 reads MDHEN; CDR2 reads SYDVKM. The CDR3 spans 14 residues. The DNA of the CDR3 is TGTGCCAGCACCCTCCGGGGAAACACCGGGGAGCTGTTTTTT. Translation gives CASTLRGNTGELFF. Complete variable domain (other parts from reference TRBV28 and TRBJ2-2): DVKVTQSSRYLVKRTGEKVFLECVQDMDHENMFWYRQDPGLGLRLIYFSYDVKMKEKGDIPEGYSVSREKKERFSLILESASTNQTSMYLCASTLRGNTGELFFGEGSRLTVL.